The T cell receptor (beta chain) described here comes from a study of PD-L1 blockade in urothelial cancer. Profiled with immunoSEQ multiplex PCR; TCRdb holds only in-frame clones, not every one. Among about 41,000 clones listed, 82% were seen once. The sequencing here drew on PBMCs, taken around atezolizumab (anti-PD-L1) treatment. This TCR came from a man aged 55 to 70 with urothelial cancer.

The CDR3 is CASSFGTDQLSQYF. CDR3 sequence (DNA): TGTGCCAGCAGCTTCGGGACAGACCAACTCTCTCAGTACTTC. V and J are TRBV7-9 and TRBJ2-7, with 7 bases that match TRBD1. The trim removed 3 bases at V and 10 bases at J, leaving 12 bases unmatched. Germline CDR1 SEHNR, CDR2 FQNEAQ (reference sequence). This CDR3 is 14 amino acids long.